This T cell receptor (beta chain) was sequenced in a study of T cell repertoires in cytomegalovirus infection. On the study more broadly: From public TCR beta signatures came an indication of both CMV infection and matching HLA type.

TCRdb analysed the reads with MiXCR anew, one entry per CDR3 protein. The repertoire holds roughly 180,000 distinct CDR3 sequences, with roughly 20% as singletons. Concerning this clonotype: Its antigen is not identified.

The CDR3 is made up of 17 amino acids. V dropped 2 bases and J dropped 0; count of bases not matched to a gene: 7. The germline V gene encodes CDR1 MNHEY and CDR2 SVGAGI. The specimen comprised CD8+ T cells from cultured PBMCs, sampled from culture after CMV antigen stimulation. The TCR comes from a human donor in good health (CMV status not recorded). Some clones in this sample may be carry-over from other donors' samples. The chain is built from TRBV6-5 and TRBJ1-1, with TRBD1 matching over 9 bases. The CDR3 sequence is CASSYDDRGDLNTEAFF. CDR3 in DNA: TGTGCCAGCAGTTACGACGACAGGGGGGACCTGAACACTGAAGCTTTCTTT.